A single T cell receptor (beta chain) is shown here with its context. This sample stems from a study of blood T cell repertoires in COVID-19. The table came from immunoSEQ multiplex PCR; TCRdb's copy has only in-frame clones and leaves some out. The data contain under 300,000 clones, about 88% of them singletons. The CDR3 length is 11 residues. V lost 3 bases and J 5 bases, leaving 2 bases between the germline ends. Per the germline V gene, CDR1 is LNHDA and CDR2 is SQIVND (reference sequence). This receptor was taken from a woman aged 40 to 50 who had recovered from COVID-19. Sequences were obtained from peripheral blood. The chain couples TRBV19 to TRBJ1-3; no clear D. This CDR3 reads CASSIRNTIYF. For the CDR3, the DNA is TGTGCCAGTAGTATCAGAAACACCATATATTTT.